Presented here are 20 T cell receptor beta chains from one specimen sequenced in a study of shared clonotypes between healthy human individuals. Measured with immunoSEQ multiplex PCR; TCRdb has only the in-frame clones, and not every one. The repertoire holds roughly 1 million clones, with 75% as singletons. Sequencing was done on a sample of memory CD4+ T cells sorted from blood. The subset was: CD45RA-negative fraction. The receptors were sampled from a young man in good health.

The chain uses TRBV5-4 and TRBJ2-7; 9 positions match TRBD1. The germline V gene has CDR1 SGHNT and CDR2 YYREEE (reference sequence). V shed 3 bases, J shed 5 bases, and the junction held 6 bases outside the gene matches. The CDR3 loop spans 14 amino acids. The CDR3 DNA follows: TGTGCCAGCAGCTCTACAGGGGGCCGAAACGAGCAGTACTTC. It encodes CASSSTGGRNEQYF.

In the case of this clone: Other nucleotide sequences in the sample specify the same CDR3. The CDR3 sequence: CASSQDRETQYF. CDR3 in DNA: TGTGCCAGCAGCCAAGATAGAGAGACCCAGTACTTC. The rearrangement joins TRBV4-2 to TRBJ2-5; D gene unclear. The germline V gene has CDR1 LGHNA and CDR2 YNFKEQ. The CDR3 runs 12 residues. The ends were cut back, 0 bases at V and 4 bases at J, with 3 bases in the middle.

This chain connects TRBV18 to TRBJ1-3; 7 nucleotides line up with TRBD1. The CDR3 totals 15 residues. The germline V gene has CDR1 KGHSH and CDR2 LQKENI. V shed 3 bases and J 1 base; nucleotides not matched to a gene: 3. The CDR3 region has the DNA TGTGCCAGCTCACCTACAGGGGAATCTGGAAACACCATATATTTT. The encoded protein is CASSPTGESGNTIYF.

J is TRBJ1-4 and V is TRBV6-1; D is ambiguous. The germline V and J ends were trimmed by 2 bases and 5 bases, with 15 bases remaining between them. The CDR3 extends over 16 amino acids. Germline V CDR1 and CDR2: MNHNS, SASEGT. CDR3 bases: TGTGCCAGCAGTGAACTCCTCTTCGGTAACAATGAAAAACTGTTTTTT. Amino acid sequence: CASSELLFGNNEKLFF.

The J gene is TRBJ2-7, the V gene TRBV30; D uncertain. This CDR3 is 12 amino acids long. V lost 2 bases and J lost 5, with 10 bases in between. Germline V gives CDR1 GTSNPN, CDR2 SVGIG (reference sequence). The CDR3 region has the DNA TGTGCCTGGAGTCAGGTTTACCACGAGCAGTACTTC. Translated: CAWSQVYHEQYF.

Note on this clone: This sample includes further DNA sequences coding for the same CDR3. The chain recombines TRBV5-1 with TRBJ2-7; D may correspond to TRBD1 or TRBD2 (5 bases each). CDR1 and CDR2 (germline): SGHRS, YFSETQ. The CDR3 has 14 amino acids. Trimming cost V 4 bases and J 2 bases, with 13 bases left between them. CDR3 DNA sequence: TGCGCCAGCAGCCCCGGGACGGGAACCTACGAGCAGTACTTC. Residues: CASSPGTGTYEQYF. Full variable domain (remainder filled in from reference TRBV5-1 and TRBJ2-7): KAGVTQTPRYLIKTRGQQVTLSCSPISGHRSVSWYQQTPGQGLQFLFEYFSETQRNKGNFPGRFSGRQFSNSRSEMNVSTLELGDSALYLCASSPGTGTYEQYFGPGTRLTVT.

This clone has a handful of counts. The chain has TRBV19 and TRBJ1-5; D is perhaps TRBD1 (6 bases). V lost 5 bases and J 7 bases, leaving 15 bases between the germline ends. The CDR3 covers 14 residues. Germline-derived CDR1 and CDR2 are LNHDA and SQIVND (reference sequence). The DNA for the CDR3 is TGTGCCAGTAGTCGGGACAACGGGGGGCAGCCCCAGCATTTT. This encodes CASSRDNGGQPQHF.

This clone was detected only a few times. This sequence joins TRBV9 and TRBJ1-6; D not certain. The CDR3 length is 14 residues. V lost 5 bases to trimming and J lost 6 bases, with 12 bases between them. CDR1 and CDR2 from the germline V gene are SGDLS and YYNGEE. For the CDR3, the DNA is TGTGCCAGCAGGAGTGATAGCTTTAATTCACCCCTCCACTTT. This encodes CASRSDSFNSPLHF. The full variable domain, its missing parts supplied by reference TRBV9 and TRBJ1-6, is DSGVTQTPKHLITATGQRVTLRCSPRSGDLSVYWYQQSLDQGLQFLIQYYNGEERAKGNILERFSAQQFPDLHSELNLSSLELGDSALYFCASRSDSFNSPLHFGNGTRLTVT.

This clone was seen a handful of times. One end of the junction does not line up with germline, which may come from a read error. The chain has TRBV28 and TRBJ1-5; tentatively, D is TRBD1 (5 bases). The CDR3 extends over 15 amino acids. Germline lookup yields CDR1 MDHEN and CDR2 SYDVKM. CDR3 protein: CVSRSAGPENQPQHF. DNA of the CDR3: TGTGTCAGCAGATCAGCAGGGCCCGAAAATCAGCCCCAGCATTTT. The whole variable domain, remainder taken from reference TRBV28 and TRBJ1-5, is DVKVTQSSRYLVKRTGEKVFLECVQDMDHENMFWYRQDPGLGLRLIYFSYDVKMKEKGDIPEGYSVSREKKERFSLILESASTNQTSMYLCVSRSAGPENQPQHFGDGTRLSIL.

CDR3 nucleotides: TGTGCCAGCAGCGCAACAGGGGTTGGAGAGACCCAGTACTTC. This codes for CASSATGVGETQYF. This chain uses TRBV7-3 with TRBJ2-5, with 7 bases aligning to TRBD1. Per germline, CDR1 SGHTA and CDR2 FQGTGA. With V trimmed by 5 bases and J by 4 bases, 7 bases remained unmatched. The CDR3 covers 14 residues.

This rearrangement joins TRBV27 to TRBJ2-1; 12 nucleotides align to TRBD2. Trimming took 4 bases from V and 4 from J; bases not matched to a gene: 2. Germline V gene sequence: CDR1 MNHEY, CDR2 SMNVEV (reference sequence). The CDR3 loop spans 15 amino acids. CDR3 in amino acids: CASSSGLAGYNEQFF. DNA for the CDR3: TGTGCCAGCAGTTCCGGACTAGCGGGGTACAATGAGCAGTTCTTC.

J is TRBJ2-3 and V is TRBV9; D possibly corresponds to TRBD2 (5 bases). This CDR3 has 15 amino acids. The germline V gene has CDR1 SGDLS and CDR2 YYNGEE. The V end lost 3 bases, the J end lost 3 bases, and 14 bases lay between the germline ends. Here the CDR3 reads CASSGGSASTDTQYF. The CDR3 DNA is TGTGCCAGCAGCGGTGGTAGCGCTAGTACAGATACGCAGTATTTT.

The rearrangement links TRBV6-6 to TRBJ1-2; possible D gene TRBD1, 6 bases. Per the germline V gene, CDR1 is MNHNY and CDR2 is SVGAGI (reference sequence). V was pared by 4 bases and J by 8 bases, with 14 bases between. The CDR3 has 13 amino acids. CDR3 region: CASSWERGGGYTF. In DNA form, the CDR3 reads TGTGCCAGCAGTTGGGAGAGAGGGGGAGGCTACACCTTC.

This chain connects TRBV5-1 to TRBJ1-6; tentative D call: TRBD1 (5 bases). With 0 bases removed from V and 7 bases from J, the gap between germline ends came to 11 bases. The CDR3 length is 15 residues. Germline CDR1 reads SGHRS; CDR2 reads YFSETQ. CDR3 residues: CASSLDGGSNSPLHF. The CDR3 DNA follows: TGCGCCAGCAGCTTGGATGGGGGGTCAAATTCACCCCTCCACTTT.

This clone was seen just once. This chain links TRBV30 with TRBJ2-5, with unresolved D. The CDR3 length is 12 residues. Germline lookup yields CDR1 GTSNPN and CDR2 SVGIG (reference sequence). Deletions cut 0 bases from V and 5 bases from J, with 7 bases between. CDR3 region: CAWSVAVETQYF. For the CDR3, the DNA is TGTGCCTGGAGTGTAGCCGTGGAGACCCAGTACTTC. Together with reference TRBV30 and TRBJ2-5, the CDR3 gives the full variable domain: SQTIHQWPATLVQPVGSPLSLECTVEGTSNPNLYWYRQAAGRGLQLLFYSVGIGQISSEVPQNLSASRPQDRQFILSSKKLLLSDSGFYLCAWSVAVETQYFGPGTRLLVL.

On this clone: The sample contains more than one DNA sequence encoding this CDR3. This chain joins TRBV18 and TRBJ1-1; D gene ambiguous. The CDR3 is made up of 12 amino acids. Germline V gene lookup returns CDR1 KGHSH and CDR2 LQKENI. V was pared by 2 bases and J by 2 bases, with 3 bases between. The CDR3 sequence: CASSPGNTEAFF. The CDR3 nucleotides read TGTGCCAGCTCACCAGGAAACACTGAAGCTTTCTTT.

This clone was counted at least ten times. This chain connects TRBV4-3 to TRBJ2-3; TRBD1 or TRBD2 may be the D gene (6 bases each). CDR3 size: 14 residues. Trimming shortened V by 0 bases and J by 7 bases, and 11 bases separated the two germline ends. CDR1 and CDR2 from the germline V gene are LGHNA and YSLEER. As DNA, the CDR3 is TGCGCCAGCAGCCAAGACGGCGGGACAAATACGCAGTATTTT. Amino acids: CASSQDGGTNTQYF.

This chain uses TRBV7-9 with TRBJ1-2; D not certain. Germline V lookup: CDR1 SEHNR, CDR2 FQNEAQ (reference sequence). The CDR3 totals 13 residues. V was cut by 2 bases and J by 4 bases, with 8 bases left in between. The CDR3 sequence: CASSLNGVYGYTF. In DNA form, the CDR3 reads TGTGCCAGCAGCTTAAACGGGGTCTATGGCTACACCTTC.

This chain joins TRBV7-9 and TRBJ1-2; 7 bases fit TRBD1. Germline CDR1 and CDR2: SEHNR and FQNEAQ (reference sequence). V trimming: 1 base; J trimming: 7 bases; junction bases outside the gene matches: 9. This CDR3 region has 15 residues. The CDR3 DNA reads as TGTGCCAGCAGCTTAGACCTCGACAGGGAGTCTGGCTACACCTTC. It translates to CASSLDLDRESGYTF. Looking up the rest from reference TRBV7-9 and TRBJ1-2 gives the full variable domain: DTGVSQNPRHKITKRGQNVTFRCDPISEHNRLYWYRQTLGQGPEFLTYFQNEAQLEKSRLLSDRFSAERPKGSFSTLEIQRTEQGDSAMYLCASSLDLDRESGYTFGSGTRLTVV.

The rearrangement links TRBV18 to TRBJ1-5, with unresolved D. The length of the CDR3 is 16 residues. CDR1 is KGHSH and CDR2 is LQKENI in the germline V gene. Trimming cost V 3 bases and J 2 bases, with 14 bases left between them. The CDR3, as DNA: TGTGCCAGCTCACCGATGGTTGGTGAAGGCAATCAGCCCCAGCATTTT. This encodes CASSPMVGEGNQPQHF.